These 30 T cell receptor beta chains were all obtained from the same sample, sequenced in a study of blood T cell repertoires in COVID-19. Sequencing was performed with immunoSEQ multiplex PCR; in TCRdb, only in-frame clones are kept and a portion is missing. Of tens of thousands of clones listed, 85% are singletons. Material: peripheral blood. These receptors all stem from a man in his forties or fifties with acute or convalescent COVID-19.

This chain links TRBV4-2 with TRBJ2-5, with D possibly matching TRBD1 (6 bases). The V end was cut by 3 bases, the J end by 4 bases, with 15 bases between. Germline lookup yields CDR1 LGHNA and CDR2 YNFKEQ. CDR3 size: 15 residues. The CDR3 DNA follows: TGTGCCAGCAGCCAGCGTTGGGCAGGGGCAGAGACCCAGTACTTC. This translates into CASSQRWAGAETQYF.

V gene TRBV11-2 combines with J gene TRBJ2-7; 7 nucleotides line up with TRBD2. Germline-derived CDR1 and CDR2 are SGHAT and FQNNGV. Losses at the gene ends were 0 bases for V and 4 bases for J; bases not matched to a gene: 6. The CDR3 is 15 residues long. CDR3 sequence (DNA): TGTGCCAGCAGCTTAGAGGCTAGCGGAGTATACGAGCAGTACTTC. Translating gives CASSLEASGVYEQYF.

V is TRBV12-3 or TRBV12-4 and J is TRBJ1-5; D unclear. The CDR3 loop spans 13 amino acids. Trimming shortened V by 5 bases and J by 6 bases, and 11 bases separated the two germline ends. CDR3 sequence: CASSRASGQPQHF. CDR3 nucleotide sequence: TGTGCCAGCAGTAGGGCAAGCGGTCAGCCCCAGCATTTT.

V gene TRBV24-1 combines with J gene TRBJ2-3; 10 bases map to TRBD1. The germline V gene encodes CDR1 KGHDR and CDR2 SFDVKD. The V gene end was trimmed by 7 bases and the J gene end by 2 bases; junction bases not matched to a gene: 5. The CDR3 runs to 15 residues. The CDR3, as DNA: TGTGCCACCAGGGGGACAGGGGCATCCACAGATACGCAGTATTTT. Encoded protein: CATRGTGASTDTQYF.

The chain recombines TRBV5-1 with TRBJ2-4; D remains unclear. This CDR3 is built from 16 residues. V gave up 0 bases and J gave up 0 bases, with 10 bases separating them. The germline V gene has CDR1 SGHRS and CDR2 YFSETQ. The CDR3 region has the DNA TGCGCCAGCAGCTTGGACCAACAAATAGCCAAAAACATTCAGTACTTC. Protein sequence: CASSLDQQIAKNIQYF.

This clone was counted a single time. The chain joins TRBV18 to TRBJ2-1; perhaps TRBD2 as D (5 bases). The CDR3 totals 15 residues. CDR1 KGHSH and CDR2 LQKENI come from the germline V gene. Trimming took off 3 bases at V and 0 bases at J, with 9 bases between the two ends. CDR3 sequence reads: CASSPIEGSYNEQFF. CDR3 sequence (DNA): TGTGCCAGCTCACCGATCGAGGGCTCCTACAATGAGCAGTTCTTC.

This chain uses TRBV19 with TRBJ2-1, with 9 bases matching TRBD1. The CDR3 is made up of 14 amino acids. The junction had 3 bases not matched to a gene; V was cut back by 5 bases and J by 4 bases. Germline loops: CDR1 LNHDA, CDR2 SQIVND (reference sequence). The CDR3 DNA follows: TGTGCCAGTAGTGACAGGGGGGGGTACAATGAGCAGTTCTTC. Amino acids: CASSDRGGYNEQFF. Complete variable domain (other parts from reference TRBV19 and TRBJ2-1): DGGITQSPKYLFRKEGQNVTLSCEQNLNHDAMYWYRQDPGQGLRLIYYSQIVNDFQKGDIAEGYSVSREKKESFPLTVTSAQKNPTAFYLCASSDRGGYNEQFFGPGTRLTVL.

The rearrangement joins TRBV20-1 to TRBJ1-2; 10 bases line up with TRBD1. CDR1 DFQATT and CDR2 SNEGSKA come from the germline V gene (reference sequence). The CDR3 has 15 amino acids. With 3 bases clipped from V and 4 bases from J, the junction kept 8 bases outside the gene matches. The CDR3 reads CSASDGTGDTYGYTF. In DNA, the CDR3 is TGCAGTGCTAGTGACGGGACAGGGGATACCTATGGCTACACCTTC.

V gene TRBV11-2 combines with J gene TRBJ2-3, with TRBD2 matching 7 bases. CDR3 length: 15 residues. V trimming: 3 bases; J trimming: 0 bases; junction bases outside the gene matches: 3. Germline V gives CDR1 SGHAT, CDR2 FQNNGV. CDR3 region: CASSFRTSSTDTQYF. CDR3 sequence (DNA): TGTGCCAGCAGCTTCAGGACTAGTAGCACAGATACGCAGTATTTT.

This rearrangement joins TRBV20-1 to TRBJ2-1; maybe TRBD2 (6 bases). Germline values: CDR1 DFQATT, CDR2 SNEGSKA (reference sequence). This CDR3 region has 15 residues. V shed 3 bases and J shed 3 bases, with 15 bases lying between them. CDR3 sequence (DNA): TGCAGTGCTAGTGATACTAGCAAGGTCTACAATGAGCAGTTCTTC. This gives the protein CSASDTSKVYNEQFF.

The genes are TRBV2 and TRBJ2-7, with D possibly matching TRBD2 (5 bases). This CDR3 is 14 amino acids long. The V gene's germline CDR1 is SNHLY and CDR2 FYNNEI. The germline V and J ends were trimmed by 7 bases and 0 bases, with 13 bases remaining between them. The CDR3 here is CASNRRGSSYEQYF. DNA for the CDR3: TGTGCCAGCAATAGACGGGGAAGCTCCTACGAGCAGTACTTC.

The chain employs TRBV9 and TRBJ2-2; 13 bases match TRBD2. The CDR3 extends over 17 amino acids. With V trimmed by 0 bases and J by 7 bases, 6 bases remained unmatched. Per germline, CDR1 SGDLS and CDR2 YYNGEE. The CDR3 protein is CASSVAGLAGVHGELFF. For the CDR3, the DNA is TGTGCCAGCAGCGTAGCTGGACTAGCGGGAGTCCACGGGGAGCTGTTTTTT.

This chain links TRBV7-2 with TRBJ2-5; 9 nucleotides align to TRBD2. There are 16 residues in the CDR3. The V segment lost 1 base and the J segment 2 bases; nucleotides outside the gene matches: 5. Germline V gives CDR1 SGHTA, CDR2 FQGNSA. CDR3 sequence reads: CASSLVGSGGQETQYF. CDR3 bases: TGTGCCAGCAGCTTAGTTGGTAGCGGGGGTCAAGAGACCCAGTACTTC.

The V gene is TRBV28, the J gene TRBJ2-3; D gene ambiguous. The V gene's germline CDR1 is MDHEN and CDR2 SYDVKM. Trimming stripped 4 bases from V and 5 bases from J, with 7 bases between. This CDR3 spans 12 amino acids. This CDR3 is CASSSGRDTQYF. Here the CDR3 DNA reads TGTGCCAGCAGTTCCGGTAGAGATACGCAGTATTTT.

This clone came up once. The rearrangement links TRBV28 to TRBJ1-1; D ambiguous. Per germline, CDR1 MDHEN and CDR2 SYDVKM. Trimming removed 6 bases from V and 7 bases from J, with 9 bases in between. CDR3 length: 11 amino acids. CDR3 coding DNA: TGTGCCAGCAGCCGACAAGTTGAAGCTTTCTTT. Translated: CASSRQVEAFF.

The rearrangement joins TRBV7-2 to TRBJ1-5; TRBD1 agrees at 10 bases. This CDR3 is 14 amino acids long. Per germline, CDR1 SGHTA and CDR2 FQGNSA. The V and J ends lost 6 bases and 5 bases, in that order; junction bases with no gene match: 4. The CDR3 DNA sequence: TGTGCCAGCAGTAGAGGACAGGGGGATCAGCCCCAGCATTTT. This translates into CASSRGQGDQPQHF.

This clone was seen a single time. J is TRBJ1-2 and V is TRBV28; D not certain. Germline CDR1 reads MDHEN; CDR2 reads SYDVKM. The CDR3 totals 17 residues. Trimming cost V 3 bases and J 0 bases, with 17 bases left between them. CDR3 loop: CASSLGSGWRTNYGYTF. CDR3 coding DNA: TGTGCCAGCAGTTTGGGGTCGGGGTGGAGGACTAACTATGGCTACACCTTC.

The genes are TRBV19 and TRBJ1-5; TRBD1 is a possible D gene (5 bases). The length of the CDR3 is 12 residues. V lost 10 bases to trimming and J lost 4 bases, with 11 bases between them. Germline V lookup: CDR1 LNHDA, CDR2 SQIVND (reference sequence). For the CDR3, the DNA is TGTGCCACCGCGACAGCAAATCAGCCCCAGCATTTT. Translation: CATATANQPQHF.

The sample holds a few counts of this clone. J is TRBJ1-2 and V is TRBV29-1; D is unclear. CDR1 and CDR2 (germline): SQVTM, ANQGSEA. CDR3 size: 13 residues. V was cut by 0 bases and J by 3 bases, with 8 bases left in between. CDR3: CSVEDGEDYGYTF. CDR3 coding DNA: TGCAGCGTTGAAGATGGGGAGGACTATGGCTACACCTTC.

The rearrangement links TRBV7-7 to TRBJ2-1, with a possible D match to TRBD2 (5 bases). The CDR3 contains 15 residues. Germline loops: CDR1 SSHAT, CDR2 FNYEAQ (reference sequence). V gave up 5 bases and J gave up 1 base, with 12 bases separating them. The CDR3 DNA reads as TGTGCCAGCAGCCTTGGAGCGGTTTCCTACAATGAGCAGTTCTTC. This sequence encodes CASSLGAVSYNEQFF. Using reference TRBV7-7 and TRBJ2-1 for the parts outside the CDR3, the full variable domain is GAGVSQSPRYKVTKRGQDVTLRCDPISSHATLYWYQQALGQGPEFLTYFNYEAQPDKSGLPSDRFSAERPEGSISTLTIQRTEQRDSAMYRCASSLGAVSYNEQFFGPGTRLTVL.

The rearrangement uses TRBV18 and TRBJ2-1; 14 nucleotides agree with TRBD2. There are 16 residues in the CDR3. CDR1 is KGHSH and CDR2 is LQKENI in the germline V gene. With V trimmed by 0 bases and J by 6 bases, 1 base remained unmatched. CDR3 in DNA: TGTGCCAGCTCACCACCCGGGACTAGCGGGAGCAATGAGCAGTTCTTC. Protein: CASSPPGTSGSNEQFF.

The V gene is TRBV12-3 or TRBV12-4, the J gene TRBJ2-1; possible D gene TRBD1, 6 bases. The CDR3 runs to 13 residues. Trimming took off 5 bases at V and 6 bases at J, with 11 bases between the two ends. CDR3 amino acids: CASSPGTRNEQFF. CDR3 DNA sequence: TGTGCCAGCAGTCCCGGGACACGCAATGAGCAGTTCTTC.

CDR3 in DNA: TGTGCCAGCAGTCAGGGGGGCGAAAACATTCAGTACTTC. Translated: CASSQGGENIQYF. The chain carries TRBV28 and TRBJ2-4; D might be TRBD1 (7 bases). Trimming removed 5 bases at V and 5 bases at J, with 10 bases between. The CDR3 has 13 amino acids. The germline V gene encodes CDR1 MDHEN and CDR2 SYDVKM.

Of note for this clone: The sample has other DNA sequences that encode this CDR3 too. The chain employs TRBV10-2 and TRBJ2-7, with D tentatively TRBD2 (6 bases). The CDR3 runs to 13 residues. V lost 3 bases and J 2 bases, leaving 8 bases between the germline ends. CDR1 and CDR2 from the germline V gene are WSHSY and SAAADI. This CDR3 reads CASSEPGAYEQYF. Here the CDR3 DNA reads TGCGCCAGCAGTGAACCGGGAGCCTACGAGCAGTACTTC.

The CDR3 loop is CASSHTGQSLSYNEQFF. The DNA of the CDR3 is TGTGCCAGCAGCCACACGGGACAGAGCCTCTCCTACAATGAGCAGTTCTTC. The rearrangement links TRBV14 to TRBJ2-1; 7 bases align to TRBD1. V trimming: 3 bases; J trimming: 0 bases; junction bases outside the gene matches: 8. Germline V gene lookup returns CDR1 SGHDN and CDR2 FVKESK. CDR3 length equals 17 residues.

This chain links TRBV28 with TRBJ2-7, with a possible D match to TRBD1 (5 bases). V gave up 3 bases and J gave up 3 bases, with 9 bases separating them. This CDR3 has 13 amino acids. Germline V CDR1 and CDR2: MDHEN, SYDVKM. CDR3 sequence: CASSFPGIYEQYF. CDR3 DNA: TGTGCCAGCAGTTTCCCAGGGATCTACGAGCAGTACTTC.

The chain recombines TRBV16 with TRBJ2-3; 7 bases align to TRBD1. The length of the CDR3 is 15 residues. The J segment lost 3 bases and the V segment lost 0 bases, leaving 3 bases of the junction unmatched. Germline V CDR1 and CDR2: KGHSY, FQNENV. For the CDR3, the DNA is TGTGCCAGCAGCCAATCGCAGGGGGTGACAGATACGCAGTATTTT. It encodes CASSQSQGVTDTQYF.

The table lists this clone with a count of one. The chain is built from TRBV7-2 and TRBJ2-3; the match to TRBD2 covers 7 bases. The germline CDR1 and CDR2 sequences are SGHTA and FQGNSA. The CDR3 has 16 amino acids. Trimming at V came to 4 bases and at J to 4 bases, leaving 11 bases not matched to a gene. The CDR3 DNA sequence: TGTGCCAGCAGCTCTTTAAAAGCGGGGTTGGCAGATACGCAGTATTTT. It translates to CASSSLKAGLADTQYF.

This chain joins TRBV7-2 and TRBJ2-1, with TRBD2 matching over 11 bases. Germline V lookup: CDR1 SGHTA, CDR2 FQGNSA. The CDR3 runs 18 residues. V shed 0 bases, J shed 3 bases, and the junction held 7 bases outside the gene matches. The chain's CDR3 is CASSLATTSGGLYNEQFF. The DNA of the CDR3 is TGTGCCAGCAGCTTAGCTACAACTAGCGGGGGCCTCTACAATGAGCAGTTCTTC. The whole variable domain, filled in from reference TRBV7-2 and TRBJ2-1, reads GAGVSQSPSNKVTEKGKDVELRCDPISGHTALYWYRQSLGQGLEFLIYFQGNSAPDKSGLPSDRFSAERTGGSVSTLTIQRTQQEDSAVYLCASSLATTSGGLYNEQFFGPGTRLTVL.

With respect to this clone: The same CDR3 arises from other DNA sequences in this sample as well. V is TRBV25-1 and J is TRBJ1-2; a weak D match, TRBD1 (5 bases). Germline CDR1 reads MGHDK; CDR2 reads SYGVNS. V was pared by 1 base and J by 2 bases, with 5 bases between. The CDR3 runs 13 residues. CDR3 DNA sequence: TGTGCCAGCAGTGAATCAGGGAACTATGGCTACACCTTC. Its protein is CASSESGNYGYTF.